One and the same sample provided the 24 T cell receptor beta chains below, sequenced in a study of T-cell memory formation after mild COVID-19. TCRdb recomputed calls from the 5' RACE reads with MiXCR, one row per CDR3 protein. The data contain just over 200,000 distinct CDR3 sequences, over 9% of them singletons. Material for sequencing was PBMCs or a T cell subset sorted from them (not recorded which). The receptor source for this set is a man aged 18 to 30 who had mild COVID-19 (a few samples of this study predate the infection). Cell type and time point are not known.

V usage is TRBV12-3 or TRBV12-4 and J usage is TRBJ2-6, with D possibly matching TRBD2 (5 bases). CDR3 size: 14 residues. Trimming shortened V by 7 bases and J by 2 bases, and 9 bases separated the two germline ends. This CDR3 reads CASTRGAGANVLTF. The CDR3 bases are TGTGCCAGCACCCGGGGAGCTGGGGCCAACGTCCTGACTTTC.

This clonotype has only a few counts. The chain joins TRBV7-7 to TRBJ2-5; 16 positions agree with TRBD2. CDR1 is SSHAT, CDR2 FNYEAQ, per germline (reference sequence). The CDR3 is made up of 17 amino acids. With V trimmed by 4 bases and J by 0 bases, 2 bases remained unmatched. The CDR3 loop reads CASSSGLAGGYQETQYF. The CDR3 DNA reads as TGTGCCAGCAGCTCGGGACTAGCGGGGGGGTACCAAGAGACCCAGTACTTC.

The CDR3 loop is CASSVGAHQPQHF. The CDR3 DNA follows: TGTGCCAGCAGCGTAGGGGCGCATCAGCCCCAGCATTTT. J is TRBJ1-5 and V is TRBV9; D not certain. Trimming removed 0 bases at V and 5 bases at J, with 6 bases between. CDR1 is SGDLS and CDR2 is YYNGEE in the germline V gene. The CDR3 extends over 13 amino acids.

The chain recombines TRBV7-2 with TRBJ2-6; D unclear. CDR1 is SGHTA, CDR2 FQGNSA, per germline. Trimming shortened V by 2 bases and J by 2 bases, and 4 bases separated the two germline ends. The CDR3 covers 14 residues. The CDR3 here is CASSLNPGANVLTF. DNA of the CDR3: TGTGCCAGCAGCTTAAATCCTGGGGCCAACGTCCTGACTTTC.

The genes are TRBV3-1 and TRBJ1-3; unclear D gene. CDR3 length: 14 amino acids. The ends were cut back, 0 bases at V and 0 bases at J, with 3 bases in the middle. CDR1 is LGHDT and CDR2 is YNNKEL in the germline V gene (reference sequence). CDR3 nucleotides: TGTGCCAGCAGCCAAGAACACTCTGGAAACACCATATATTTT. Translating gives CASSQEHSGNTIYF.

This clonotype has only a few counts. The J gene is TRBJ1-2, the V gene TRBV12-3 or TRBV12-4; 7 positions agree with TRBD1. This CDR3 is built from 15 residues. V shed 6 bases, J shed 3 bases, and the junction held 10 bases outside the gene matches. This chain's CDR3 is CASSPHRGVYYGYTF. CDR3 bases: TGTGCCAGCAGCCCCCACAGGGGCGTTTACTATGGCTACACCTTC.

This clonotype was detected many times. This sequence joins TRBV3-1 and TRBJ1-2, with a weak D call TRBD1 (5 bases). Germline lookup yields CDR1 LGHDT and CDR2 YNNKEL (reference sequence). The V gene lost 2 bases and the J gene lost 8 bases, with 18 bases spanning the gap. The CDR3 covers 15 residues. The CDR3 loop is CASSQSIQGIYGYTF. For the CDR3, the DNA is TGTGCCAGCAGCCAAAGTATCCAGGGTATCTACGGCTACACCTTC.

This clonotype appeared a few times. The chain couples TRBV10-3 to TRBJ2-2; 9 nucleotides agree with TRBD1. Trimming took 10 bases from V and 4 from J; bases not matched to a gene: 7. Germline loops: CDR1 ENHRY, CDR2 SYGVKD. This CDR3 contains 14 residues. The CDR3 reads CATHRDRATGELFF. CDR3 bases: TGTGCCACCCACCGGGACAGGGCCACCGGGGAGCTGTTTTTT.

This clonotype was counted many times. The chain recombines TRBV5-1 with TRBJ2-5; D ambiguous. The CDR3 extends over 13 amino acids. Germline CDR1 and CDR2: SGHRS and YFSETQ. Between the trimmed V and J ends, which lost 4 bases and 5 bases, there was a span of 12 bases. The CDR3 DNA reads as TGCGCCAGCAGCGAACAGTTGGGGGAGACCCAGTACTTC. Amino acids: CASSEQLGETQYF.

The chain links TRBV20-1 to TRBJ2-1; 7 bases match TRBD1. CDR1 is DFQATT and CDR2 is SNEGSKA in the germline V gene (reference sequence). The CDR3 is 16 amino acids. V shed 6 bases and J 2 bases; nucleotides not matched to a gene: 13. The chain's CDR3 is CSARNPTGATYNEQFF. The CDR3 DNA follows: TGCAGTGCCAGAAACCCTACAGGGGCCACCTACAATGAGCAGTTCTTC.

In this sample, this clonotype turned up a few times. V gene TRBV5-1 combines with J gene TRBJ2-1, with D perhaps given as TRBD1 or TRBD2 (5 bases each). The CDR3 is 15 amino acids. Trimming removed 3 bases from V and 6 bases from J, with 16 bases in between. Germline V lookup: CDR1 SGHRS, CDR2 YFSETQ. The DNA for the CDR3 is TGCGCCAGCAGCTCCCGAGGGGACGGGACCAATGAGCAGTTCTTC. Amino acid sequence: CASSSRGDGTNEQFF.

Only a few counts were recorded for this clonotype. The rearrangement joins TRBV28 to TRBJ2-4, with D maybe TRBD1 (5 bases). Germline CDR1 reads MDHEN; CDR2 reads SYDVKM. CDR3 length: 14 residues. Deletions cut 4 bases from V and 8 bases from J, with 15 bases between. The CDR3 DNA is TGTGCCAGCAGTTCCCAGGGCACGCCAGACATTCAGTACTTC. This translates into CASSSQGTPDIQYF.

The genes are TRBV5-1 and TRBJ2-2, with D perhaps assigned TRBD1 or TRBD2 (5 bases each). V was pared by 0 bases and J by 5 bases, with 8 bases between. The CDR3 runs 14 residues. The germline V gene encodes CDR1 SGHRS and CDR2 YFSETQ. The DNA of the CDR3 is TGCGCCAGCAGCTTGGGAGGGGAAACCGGGGAGCTGTTTTTT. This sequence encodes CASSLGGETGELFF.

This clonotype occurred many times. V usage is TRBV7-2 and J usage is TRBJ1-2; TRBD1 matches 8 bases. V lost 8 bases to trimming and J lost 0 bases; unmatched junction nucleotides: 11. The length of the CDR3 is 16 residues. Per germline, CDR1 SGHTA and CDR2 FQGNSA. The CDR3 DNA reads TGTGCCAGCCATGCCCCCGGGACAGGAGCTAACTATGGCTACACCTTC. As protein: CASHAPGTGANYGYTF.

The table lists this clonotype with a count of one. The chain combines TRBV6-2 or TRBV6-3 with TRBJ1-2, with 8 nucleotides matching TRBD1. With 5 bases clipped from V and 5 bases from J, the junction kept 13 bases outside the gene matches. The CDR3 sequence is 16 residues long. Germline V gene sequence: CDR1 MNHEY, CDR2 SVGEGT. The chain's CDR3 is CASSTGTGRLVYGYTF. As DNA, the CDR3 is TGTGCCAGCAGTACGGGGACAGGACGTTTAGTTTATGGCTACACCTTC.

This clonotype was observed a handful of times. This sequence joins TRBV5-1 and TRBJ2-5; TRBD1 is a possible D gene (6 bases). Germline values: CDR1 SGHRS, CDR2 YFSETQ. The germline V and J ends were trimmed by 3 bases and 2 bases, with 11 bases remaining between them. The CDR3 contains 14 residues. CDR3 coding DNA: TGCGCCAGCAGCTACGGACAGCCACAAGAGACCCAGTACTTC. Its translation: CASSYGQPQETQYF.

There are a few counts of this clonotype. This chain uses TRBV7-6 with TRBJ1-1; D is undetermined. This CDR3 region has 18 residues. V lost 2 bases and J 0 bases, leaving 19 bases between the germline ends. CDR1 SGHVS and CDR2 FNYEAQ come from the germline V gene. The CDR3: CASSLFRYRAGVNTEAFF. CDR3 nucleotides: TGTGCCAGCAGCTTATTTCGTTATAGGGCAGGAGTGAACACTGAAGCTTTCTTT.

In this sample, this clonotype turned up a few times. This chain uses TRBV20-1 with TRBJ2-3; the match to TRBD1 covers 7 bases. Looked up from germline, CDR1 is DFQATT and CDR2 is SNEGSKA (reference sequence). V lost 5 bases and J lost 7; bases outside the gene matches: 9. The CDR3 has 13 amino acids. As DNA, the CDR3 is TGCAGTGCTTACCGGGACAGCGAGTATACGCAGTATTTT. Amino acids: CSAYRDSEYTQYF.

This rearrangement joins TRBV2 to TRBJ1-6; D might be TRBD1 (5 bases). Germline CDR1 SNHLY, CDR2 FYNNEI. The CDR3 has 14 residues. Between the trimmed V and J ends, which lost 4 bases and 12 bases, there was a span of 16 bases. CDR3 loop: CASSGALGTGPLHF. CDR3 nucleotide sequence: TGTGCCAGCAGTGGGGCCTTGGGGACGGGACCCCTCCACTTT.

There are a few counts of this clonotype. The CDR3 loop reads CASSPMGTGMTEAFF. In DNA, the CDR3 is TGTGCCAGCAGCCCCATGGGGACAGGGATGACTGAAGCTTTCTTT. This chain links TRBV6-5 with TRBJ1-1; TRBD1 agrees at 9 bases. V was pared by 6 bases and J by 5 bases, with 10 bases of the junction left unmatched. CDR3 size: 15 residues. Germline values: CDR1 MNHEY, CDR2 SVGAGI.

This chain links TRBV3-1 with TRBJ1-2; 9 bases fit TRBD1. V was pared by 4 bases and J by 4 bases, with 7 bases of the junction left unmatched. Per the germline V gene, CDR1 is LGHDT and CDR2 is YNNKEL (reference sequence). This CDR3 comprises 15 residues. DNA of the CDR3: TGTGCCAGCAGCCTCGGACAGGGGAATTTCTATGGCTACACCTTC. Translation: CASSLGQGNFYGYTF.

This chain connects TRBV21-1 to TRBJ2-3. TRBV21-1 is a pseudogene. The CDR3 is 13 amino acids. As DNA, the CDR3 is TGTGCCAGCAGCGAGCGAAGCACAGATACGCAGTATTTT. Translating it yields CASSERSTDTQYF.

The table lists this clonotype with many counts. This chain connects TRBV7-2 to TRBJ2-1, with D possibly called TRBD1 or TRBD2 (7 bases each). The CDR3 is 13 residues long. Germline CDR1 is SGHTA and CDR2 is FQGNSA. The V end was cut by 1 base, the J end by 12 bases, with 13 bases between. Here the CDR3 DNA reads TGTGCCAGCAGCTTAGGGGAGGGGGACAGGCAGTTCTTC. As protein: CASSLGEGDRQFF.

This clonotype was detected a few times. The chain uses TRBV3-1 and TRBJ1-2; 8 bases map to TRBD1. The germline CDR1 and CDR2 sequences are LGHDT and YNNKEL (reference sequence). J gave up 4 bases and V 3 bases, and 10 bases lay outside the gene matches. CDR3 length: 16 residues. CDR3: CASSQSGRDRSYGYTF. The CDR3 bases are TGTGCCAGCAGCCAGTCGGGCCGGGACAGGAGCTATGGCTACACCTTC.